This T cell receptor (beta chain) was recovered during a study of blood T cell repertoires in COVID-19. About the study: Recovery meant two consecutive negative NP/OP PCR tests, professional clearance, or resolved symptoms.

Produced via immunoSEQ multiplex PCR; TCRdb's table is partial and in-frame only. The profile shows 350,000 to 450,000 clones, approximately 87% of them singletons. The CDR3 runs to 17 residues. Germline V gene data show CDR1 as SGHNT and CDR2 as YYREEE (reference sequence). V lost 1 base and J lost 0; bases outside the gene matches: 7. The J gene is TRBJ1-3, the V gene TRBV5-4; TRBD1 aligns across 7 bases. The sample taken for sequencing was PBMCs or T cells enriched from blood (not recorded which). This sequence originates from a man aged 35-49 years in a cohort exposed to, infected with or recovered from COVID-19 (not recorded which). The CDR3, as DNA: TGTGCCAGCAGCTTGTTTGGGACAGCGAACTCTGGAAACACCATATATTTT. Translating it yields CASSLFGTANSGNTIYF.